The 18 T cell receptor beta chains below come from one sample, sequenced in a study of blood T cell repertoires in COVID-19. Only in-frame clones appear in the TCRdb table, and some are missing; sequencing was by immunoSEQ multiplex PCR. Here the sample spans about 150,000 clones, 65% to 85% being singletons. Specimen: PBMCs or T cells enriched from blood (not recorded which). These receptors all stem from a man in his sixties or seventies who had been exposed to COVID-19.

The V call is TRBV27, the J call TRBJ2-7, with D tentatively TRBD1 (5 bases). The V gene's germline CDR1 is MNHEY and CDR2 SMNVEV (reference sequence). V lost 4 bases, J lost 3 bases, and 10 bases lay in between. The CDR3 runs to 13 residues. The CDR3, as DNA: TGTGCCAGCAGTTATCGGCAGGGCTACGAGCAGTACTTC. This translates into CASSYRQGYEQYF.

The CDR3 region is CASSHGTGRGYGYTF. The CDR3 nucleotides read TGTGCCAGCAGCCACGGGACAGGTCGGGGCTATGGCTACACCTTC. The chain links TRBV3-1 (or the pseudogene TRBV3-2) to TRBJ1-2, with TRBD1 matching 8 bases. The V gene's germline CDR1 is LGHDT and CDR2 YNNKEL (reference sequence). This CDR3 spans 15 amino acids. V trimming: 3 bases; J trimming: 4 bases; junction bases outside the gene matches: 7.

This chain joins TRBV2 and TRBJ1-5; TRBD1 matches 10 bases. Losses at the gene ends were 4 bases for V and 5 bases for J; bases not matched to a gene: 5. The CDR3 extends over 15 amino acids. Germline CDR1 SNHLY, CDR2 FYNNEI. CDR3 DNA sequence: TGTGCCAGCAGTGTTCCCGGGACAGGGGATCAGCCCCAGCATTTT. Its translation: CASSVPGTGDQPQHF.

The table lists this clone with a count of one. The CDR3 here is CASSLDQHYQETQYF. In DNA form, the CDR3 reads TGTGCCAGCAGCTTAGATCAGCACTATCAAGAGACCCAGTACTTC. This rearrangement joins TRBV11-2 to TRBJ2-5; D gene ambiguous. The germline V gene has CDR1 SGHAT and CDR2 FQNNGV. This CDR3 spans 15 amino acids. Trimming pared 0 bases from V and 2 bases from J, leaving 10 bases between.

The rearrangement uses TRBV27 and TRBJ2-3; no clear D. Germline lookup yields CDR1 MNHEY and CDR2 SMNVEV (reference sequence). CDR3 size: 12 residues. V gave up 5 bases and J gave up 0 bases, with 3 bases separating them. CDR3 sequence: CASSPSTDTQYF. Here the CDR3 DNA reads TGTGCCAGCAGTCCGAGCACAGATACGCAGTATTTT.

The chain links TRBV19 to TRBJ1-2; 11 nucleotides match TRBD1. The CDR3 is made up of 14 amino acids. The V segment lost 5 bases and the J segment 4 bases; nucleotides outside the gene matches: 3. Germline CDR1 reads LNHDA; CDR2 reads SQIVND (reference sequence). CDR3 nucleotide sequence: TGTGCCAGTAGTCTCGGGACAGGGGGCTATGGCTACACCTTC. It translates to CASSLGTGGYGYTF.

The chain has TRBV4-1 and TRBJ2-1; 7 bases are shared with TRBD2. In germline, CDR1 is MGHRA, CDR2 YSYEKL. The CDR3 extends over 16 amino acids. The J segment lost 1 base and the V segment lost 4 bases, leaving 7 bases of the junction unmatched. The CDR3 region is CASSREGSGSYNEQFF. The CDR3 DNA reads TGCGCCAGCAGCCGCGAGGGTAGCGGGTCCTACAATGAGCAGTTCTTC.

This clone occurred once. The rearrangement uses TRBV6-5 and TRBJ1-1; possible D gene TRBD1, 5 bases. The CDR3 is made up of 14 amino acids. V was trimmed by 1 base and J by 1 base, leaving 7 bases between them. Germline V gene lookup returns CDR1 MNHEY and CDR2 SVGAGI. In DNA form, the CDR3 reads TGTGCCAGCAGTTACTACGGACAGAACACTGAAGCTTTCTTT. It yields the protein CASSYYGQNTEAFF.

In DNA form, the CDR3 reads TGTGCCAGCAGGTCCACTAGCCAGAACAATGAGCAGTTCTTC. Translation: CASRSTSQNNEQFF. This chain connects TRBV3-1 (or the pseudogene TRBV3-2) to TRBJ2-1; possible D gene TRBD2, 6 bases. This CDR3 contains 14 residues. Germline V gene sequence: CDR1 LGHDT, CDR2 YNNKEL (reference sequence). V lost 6 bases and J 5 bases, leaving 14 bases between the germline ends.

The chain combines TRBV24-1 with TRBJ2-2, with TRBD2 matching over 8 bases. Trimming at V came to 7 bases and at J to 5 bases, leaving 8 bases not matched to a gene. Per germline, CDR1 KGHDR and CDR2 SFDVKD. This CDR3 has 15 amino acids. For the CDR3, the DNA is TGTGCCACCAGAACTAGCGGAGGCAGAACCGGGGAGCTGTTTTTT. Protein product: CATRTSGGRTGELFF.

This clone was observed once. The V call is TRBV23-1, the J call TRBJ1-5; a possible D gene is TRBD1 (5 bases). TRBV23-1 is marked as an open reading frame, function uncertain. There are 17 residues in the CDR3. V lost 1 base and J lost 3, with 16 bases in between. CDR3 nucleotide sequence: TGCGCCAGCAGTCAATTGCGGGGGGACTCCGACAATCAGCCCCAGCATTTT. Amino acids: CASSQLRGDSDNQPQHF.

V is TRBV5-1 and J is TRBJ1-4; possible D gene TRBD1, 5 bases. Trimming removed 1 base at V and 4 bases at J, with 11 bases between. Germline V CDR1 and CDR2: SGHRS, YFSETQ. The CDR3 has 15 amino acids. The CDR3 DNA reads as TGCGCCAGCAGCTTGCAGGGAACGGTTAATGAAAAACTGTTTTTT. Amino acids: CASSLQGTVNEKLFF. Full variable domain (outside the CDR3, taken from reference TRBV5-1 and TRBJ1-4): KAGVTQTPRYLIKTRGQQVTLSCSPISGHRSVSWYQQTPGQGLQFLFEYFSETQRNKGNFPGRFSGRQFSNSRSEMNVSTLELGDSALYLCASSLQGTVNEKLFFGSGTQLSVL.

The chain recombines TRBV25-1 with TRBJ1-5; a possible D gene is TRBD1 (5 bases). Germline V gene data show CDR1 as MGHDK and CDR2 as SYGVNS. The CDR3 contains 14 residues. Trimming cost V 10 bases and J 1 base, with 14 bases left between them. The CDR3 loop reads CAILRGWSNQPQHF. In DNA form, the CDR3 reads TGTGCCATCCTCCGGGGGTGGAGCAATCAGCCCCAGCATTTT.

This chain links TRBV29-1 with TRBJ1-5, with TRBD1 matching 8 bases. The CDR3 has 14 residues. Germline V gives CDR1 SQVTM, CDR2 ANQGSEA. J was trimmed by 6 bases and V by 6 bases; bases with no gene match: 10. The CDR3 region is CSVGTGGVGQPQHF. The CDR3 DNA sequence: TGCAGCGTGGGGACAGGAGGAGTTGGTCAGCCCCAGCATTTT.

This sequence joins TRBV7-8 and TRBJ2-7, with 11 bases that match TRBD2. Germline loops: CDR1 SGHVS, CDR2 FQNEAQ. The CDR3 totals 16 residues. Trimming cost V 0 bases and J 5 bases; bases outside gene matches: 6. The CDR3 DNA sequence: TGTGCCAGCAGCTTAGCGCTTAGCGGGAGGGCCAACGAGCAGTACTTC. Its protein product is CASSLALSGRANEQYF.

The rearrangement links TRBV2 to TRBJ2-3, with D perhaps matching TRBD2 (5 bases). The CDR3 is 16 residues long. Germline V gene lookup returns CDR1 SNHLY and CDR2 FYNNEI. With 8 bases removed from V and 5 bases from J, the gap between germline ends came to 23 bases. The CDR3 here is CASHLSGGLAEDTQYF. The DNA of the CDR3 is TGTGCCAGCCACTTATCGGGTGGGCTAGCCGAAGATACGCAGTATTTT.

This clone occurred a few times. The chain uses TRBV7-2 and TRBJ2-5; TRBD1 is a possible D gene (5 bases). V dropped 2 bases and J dropped 0 bases, with 10 bases sitting between them. The CDR3 is 15 residues long. The germline V gene has CDR1 SGHTA and CDR2 FQGNSA. DNA of the CDR3: TGTGCCAGCAGCTTAACCCGACAGAACCAAGAGACCCAGTACTTC. This gives the protein CASSLTRQNQETQYF.

The V and J genes are TRBV7-9 and TRBJ1-2; maybe TRBD1 (5 bases). The CDR3 extends over 13 amino acids. The germline CDR1 and CDR2 sequences are SEHNR and FQNEAQ (reference sequence). V lost 8 bases to trimming and J lost 8 bases, with 18 bases between them. The CDR3 DNA sequence: TGTGCCAGCCAGAGTTCAAGGGAGGGGGGCTACACCTTC. Its protein product is CASQSSREGGYTF.